The 16 T cell receptor beta chains presented below share a single source sample, sequenced in a study of T cell responses to AZD1222 COVID-19 vaccine (dated by TCRdb to the early 2020s). The time point label, read with the paper, signifies: baseline before first vaccination. Library preparation was by the immunoSEQ multiplex PCR assay. TCRdb retrieved this table from immuneACCESS and kept in-frame rearrangements only. Not all clones are present; in checked studies, unresolved V genes account for under half, and no reason is known for the remainder. The sample has 130,000 or so clones on record, 90% of them singletons. 6.9% of the sample belongs to the ten largest clones. The sample in question was peripheral blood, obtained on day 0 of AZD1222 vaccination. Every receptor here comes from an adult in good health.

The chain couples TRBV19 to TRBJ1-1, with TRBD1 matching 11 bases. This CDR3 is 15 amino acids long. Germline V gene lookup returns CDR1 LNHDA and CDR2 SQIVND (reference sequence). The J segment lost 2 bases and the V segment lost 9 bases, leaving 8 bases of the junction unmatched. CDR3 protein: CASMLRTGGNTEAFF. As DNA, the CDR3 is TGTGCCAGCATGCTTCGGACAGGGGGCAACACTGAAGCTTTCTTT.

The V and J genes are TRBV19 and TRBJ1-2; D unresolved. This CDR3 has 15 residues. Germline lookup yields CDR1 LNHDA and CDR2 SQIVND (reference sequence). Trimming stripped 0 bases from V and 7 bases from J, with 15 bases between. The CDR3 is CASSIDGVRLSGYTF. In DNA form, the CDR3 reads TGTGCCAGTAGTATAGATGGGGTCCGTCTCTCTGGCTACACCTTC. The full variable domain, completed using reference TRBV19 and TRBJ1-2, is DGGITQSPKYLFRKEGQNVTLSCEQNLNHDAMYWYRQDPGQGLRLIYYSQIVNDFQKGDIAEGYSVSREKKESFPLTVTSAQKNPTAFYLCASSIDGVRLSGYTFGSGTRLTVV.

The V call is TRBV13, the J call TRBJ1-4, with no clear D. Per germline, CDR1 PRHDT and CDR2 FYEKMQ (reference sequence). The CDR3 runs 14 residues. Trimming took 0 bases from V and 6 from J, leaving 8 bases between them. CDR3: CASSLGQVHEKLFF. In nucleotides, the CDR3 is TGTGCCAGCAGCTTAGGCCAGGTTCATGAAAAACTGTTTTTT.

The J gene is TRBJ1-5, the V gene TRBV19; tentatively, D is TRBD1 (5 bases). Trimming took 3 bases from V and 6 from J, leaving 9 bases between them. Germline CDR1 is LNHDA and CDR2 is SQIVND (reference sequence). The length of the CDR3 is 13 residues. In DNA form, the CDR3 reads TGTGCCAGTAGTATGAGGAGGGGTCAGCCCCAGCATTTT. Translation: CASSMRRGQPQHF.

The chain links TRBV4-2 to TRBJ1-2; the D gene is possibly TRBD1 (6 bases). V shed 2 bases and J shed 4 bases, with 11 bases lying between them. The germline CDR1 and CDR2 sequences are LGHNA and YNFKEQ. CDR3 length equals 14 residues. The CDR3 reads CASSQIEGGYGYTF. The CDR3, as DNA: TGTGCCAGCAGCCAAATTGAGGGGGGCTATGGCTACACCTTC.

In this sample, this clone turned up once. The chain joins TRBV28 to TRBJ2-2; the D is unclear. V lost 3 bases to trimming and J lost 6 bases, with 8 bases between them. The CDR3 runs to 13 residues. Germline V CDR1 and CDR2: MDHEN, SYDVKM. The CDR3 loop reads CASSLGIAGELFF. The DNA for the CDR3 is TGTGCCAGCAGTTTGGGGATAGCCGGGGAGCTGTTTTTT.

The chain employs TRBV29-1 and TRBJ2-4; D gene ambiguous. This CDR3 contains 13 residues. With 1 base removed from V and 6 bases from J, the gap between germline ends came to 10 bases. In germline, CDR1 is SQVTM, CDR2 ANQGSEA. CDR3 bases: TGCAGCGTTGAAGTACCCCCAGGAAACATTCAGTACTTC. Its protein is CSVEVPPGNIQYF. The complete variable domain, with remaining parts taken from reference TRBV29-1 and TRBJ2-4, reads SAVISQKPSRDICQRGTSLTIQCQVDSQVTMMFWYRQQPGQSLTLIATANQGSEATYESGFVIDKFPISRPNLTFSTLTVSNMSPEDSSIYLCSVEVPPGNIQYFGAGTRLSVL.

This sequence joins TRBV12-5 and TRBJ2-5; 9 bases fit TRBD1. This CDR3 region has 15 residues. After removal of 4 bases from V and 5 bases from J, the junction contained 8 bases not matched to a gene. CDR1 is LGHNT and CDR2 is FRNRAP in the germline V gene. The CDR3 sequence: CASGCNRGLGETQYF. CDR3 DNA sequence: TGTGCTAGTGGTTGCAACAGGGGGCTTGGGGAGACCCAGTACTTC.

The chain employs TRBV29-1 and TRBJ1-2; a possible D gene is TRBD1 (6 bases). The CDR3 consists of 14 residues. Germline loops: CDR1 SQVTM, CDR2 ANQGSEA. Trimming removed 8 bases from V and 4 bases from J, with 20 bases in between. CDR3: CSSTRGGEGYGYTF. In nucleotides, the CDR3 is TGCAGCTCCACGAGGGGGGGCGAGGGCTATGGCTACACCTTC.

The V and J genes are TRBV30 and TRBJ2-7, with 7 bases lining up with TRBD2. The CDR3 runs 15 residues. Germline V gives CDR1 GTSNPN, CDR2 SVGIG (reference sequence). V lost 5 bases and J lost 6; bases outside the gene matches: 16. CDR3 in DNA: TGTGCCTGGGTCCCTTTACGAGGGAGGGCGAGCGAGCAGTACTTC. Translated, it gives CAWVPLRGRASEQYF.

The chain couples TRBV30 to TRBJ2-1; D might be TRBD1 (5 bases). The CDR3 spans 15 residues. Trimming left V 3 bases short and J 2 bases short, with 14 bases between. Germline V gives CDR1 GTSNPN, CDR2 SVGIG (reference sequence). CDR3 bases: TGTGCCTGGAGCGTTGGGGCAGGGCCCTACAATGAGCAGTTCTTC. Amino acid sequence: CAWSVGAGPYNEQFF.

The rearrangement joins TRBV7-2 to TRBJ2-7, with unresolved D. Germline CDR1 and CDR2: SGHTA and FQGNSA. This CDR3 has 15 residues. V was trimmed by 1 base and J by 2 bases, leaving 12 bases between them. CDR3 residues: CASSLVASDAYEQYF. In nucleotides, the CDR3 is TGTGCCAGCAGCTTAGTTGCATCCGATGCCTACGAGCAGTACTTC.

This clone was seen a single time. J is TRBJ1-5 and V is TRBV21-1. TRBV21-1 is an annotated pseudogene. This CDR3 contains 18 residues. Written as DNA, the CDR3 is TGTGCCAGCAGCAAAATCTCGGTAGTTGTTGTTTGGCCTCAGCCCCAGCATTTT. It yields the protein CASSKISVVVVWPQPQHF.

The rearrangement links TRBV10-3 to TRBJ1-1; no reliable D call. The germline V gene encodes CDR1 ENHRY and CDR2 SYGVKD. V lost 4 bases and J lost 3, with 9 bases in between. The CDR3 is made up of 13 amino acids. CDR3 loop: CAISVRGDTEAFF. CDR3 in DNA: TGTGCCATCAGTGTACGGGGAGACACTGAAGCTTTCTTT.

The V and J genes are TRBV7-5 and TRBJ1-5. TRBV7-5 is a known pseudogene. The CDR3 extends over 21 amino acids. CDR3 in DNA: TGTGCCAGAAGCTTACCGCCCCCACGCCCGCGAGACCTGCCCAAAAATCAGCCCCAGCATTTT. This encodes CARSLPPPRPRDLPKNQPQHF.

Note on this clone: Other DNA sequences within the sample encode an identical CDR3. This chain connects TRBV10-2 to TRBJ2-7; D might be TRBD1 or TRBD2, each matching 5 bases. This CDR3 is 14 amino acids long. CDR1 is WSHSY, CDR2 SAAADI, per germline. Trimming removed 0 bases at V and 2 bases at J, with 8 bases between. The CDR3 nucleotides are TGCGCCAGCAGTGAGTCTTGGGGACCCTACGAGCAGTACTTC. Translated, it gives CASSESWGPYEQYF.